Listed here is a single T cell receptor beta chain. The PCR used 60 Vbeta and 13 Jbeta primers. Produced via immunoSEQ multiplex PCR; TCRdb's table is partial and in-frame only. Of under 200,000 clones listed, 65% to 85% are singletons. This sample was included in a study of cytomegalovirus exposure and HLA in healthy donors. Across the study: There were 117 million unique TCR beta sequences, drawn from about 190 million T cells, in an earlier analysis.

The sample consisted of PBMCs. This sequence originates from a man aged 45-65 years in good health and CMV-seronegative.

The CDR3 nucleotides read TGTGCCAGCAGGGGAGGGAACTATCAGCCCCAGCATTTT. Translation gives CASRGGNYQPQHF. The V call is TRBV6-1, the J call TRBJ1-5, with D unresolved. V was cut by 6 bases and J by 5 bases, with 11 bases left in between. Germline CDR1 is MNHNS and CDR2 is SASEGT. The CDR3 spans 13 residues.